The 8 T cell receptor beta chains given below trace back to one sample, sequenced in a study of regulatory T cells in long-lasting Graves disease. Time point here: newly diagnosed GD, antithyroid drugs for less than 3 months. The TCR library was prepared using RNA isolated from PBMCs. Arm-PCR with iRepertoire HTBI primers amplified the CDR3 regions for these TCR beta libraries. TCRdb itself ran the multiplex PCR reads through MiXCR, one entry per CDR3 protein. This sample has about 350,000 distinct CDR3 sequences; roughly 17% occur once, and the top ten carry 20% to 25%. The same sample was also used in a study of T cells in Graves' hyperthyroidism and ophthalmopathy.

This specimen consisted of peripheral blood mononuclear cells (PBMCs), obtained at new diagnosis, from a patient treated with antithyroid drugs. The receptors derive from a woman aged 18-29 years with Graves disease.

This clonotype was counted between two and nine times. The chain links TRBV9 to TRBJ1-2; D may be TRBD1 (5 bases). The CDR3 is 14 residues long. Germline CDR1 is SGDLS and CDR2 is YYNGEE. Trimming left V 0 bases short and J 7 bases short, with 13 bases between. The CDR3 DNA follows: TGTGCCAGCAGCGTAGAGAGAGGGACCAGTGGCTACACCTTC. Protein: CASSVERGTSGYTF.

Comments on this clonotype: Since a much larger clone is just one base distant, this may be a read error. The rearrangement uses TRBV7-2 and TRBJ2-1; TRBD2 matches at 12 bases. The germline V gene has CDR1 SGHTA and CDR2 FQGNSA. The CDR3 runs 16 residues. After removal of 5 bases from V and 10 bases from J, the junction contained 12 bases not matched to a gene. The CDR3 region has the DNA TGTGCCAGCAGCCCGCGATTGACTAGCGGGGGCTACGAGCAGTTCTTC. It encodes CASSPRLTSGGYEQFF.

This clonotype was detected ten times or more. V usage is TRBV5-1 and J usage is TRBJ2-7; TRBD1 matches 7 bases. CDR1 SGHRS and CDR2 YFSETQ come from the germline V gene. The CDR3 consists of 13 residues. The V segment lost 3 bases and the J segment 5 bases; nucleotides outside the gene matches: 5. Written as DNA, the CDR3 is TGCGCCAGCAGCTCCGGGACAGTTAACGAGCAGTACTTC. Translating gives CASSSGTVNEQYF.

The chain links TRBV7-8 to TRBJ1-4; D is unresolved. Germline V gene data show CDR1 as SGHVS and CDR2 as FQNEAQ. The CDR3 totals 11 residues. V lost 6 bases to trimming and J lost 11 bases, with 10 bases between them. The CDR3 DNA is TGTGCCAGCAGTCTGGAATCTAAACTGTTTTTT. This codes for CASSLESKLFF.

This clonotype has just a few counts. This chain uses TRBV6-1 with TRBJ2-3; 11 positions agree with TRBD2. The germline gives CDR1 MNHNS, CDR2 SASEGT. Trimming took 4 bases from V and 5 from J; bases not matched to a gene: 11. The CDR3 is made up of 17 amino acids. The CDR3 coding sequence is TGTGCCAGCAGTGCAAGAGTAGCGGGGGGGCTTGGAGATACGCAGTATTTT. This encodes CASSARVAGGLGDTQYF.

This clonotype was recorded many times. The chain is built from TRBV29-1 and TRBJ2-1; TRBD1 agrees at 7 bases. The CDR3 consists of 16 residues. Germline lookup yields CDR1 SQVTM and CDR2 ANQGSEA. Trimming cost V 4 bases and J 7 bases; bases outside gene matches: 16. CDR3 DNA sequence: TGCAGCGTTGTCGCTGGGGTGCGACAGGGCCAGAATGAGCAGTTCTTC. It translates to CSVVAGVRQGQNEQFF.

This clonotype came up many times. The CDR3 DNA is TGCGCCAGCAGTGAGAGGCTAGCGGGAGACGGGGAGCTGTTTTTT. Translating gives CASSERLAGDGELFF. This sequence joins TRBV10-1 and TRBJ2-2, with 10 bases that match TRBD2. V was pared by 2 bases and J by 7 bases, with 4 bases of the junction left unmatched. Per germline, CDR1 WNHNN and CDR2 SYGVQD (reference sequence). The CDR3 has 15 amino acids.

The sample holds many counts of this clonotype. The junction does not match germline at one end; this may be a read error. This chain links TRBV5-1 with TRBJ2-1; D is undetermined. Germline V CDR1 and CDR2: SGHRS, YFSETQ. This CDR3 is 12 amino acids long. The CDR3 region is CASSLVGGEQFF. CDR3 nucleotides: TGTGCCAGCAGCTTGGTGGGTGGTGAGCAGTTCTTC.